Sequencing of this T cell receptor beta chain was carried out in a study of blood T cell repertoires in COVID-19. Study information: T cells, B-cell-depleted T cells, or PBMCs provided the cDNA or gDNA that served as material.

Method: immunoSEQ multiplex PCR; TCRdb's copy keeps in-frame clones and lacks some. The top ten hold 2.8% of the sample, which has about 270,000 clones, about 91% seen once. The CDR3 has 15 residues. V lost 7 bases and J 0 bases, leaving 15 bases between the germline ends. The germline CDR1 and CDR2 sequences are LNHDA and SQIVND (reference sequence). Contact with a PCR-confirmed or clinician-diagnosed COVID-19 case occurred within 2 weeks of entry. The rearrangement links TRBV19 to TRBJ1-1; no clear D. The receptor was derived from a man in his forties who had been exposed to COVID-19. Sequences were obtained from PBMCs or T cells enriched from blood (not recorded which). The CDR3 DNA is TGTGCCAGTAATCCCAGGAGGGAATTGAACACTGAAGCTTTCTTT. Protein product: CASNPRRELNTEAFF.